The rows below give T cell receptor beta chains drawn from one sample of a study of post-analysis software for immune sequencing data. TCRdb fed the PCR reads into MiXCR, producing one record per CDR3 protein. The data hold roughly 600,000 distinct CDR3 sequences, with around 44% observed a single time. Input material: blood. The receptors were gathered from a girl aged 5 to 17 with multiple sclerosis. Both conserved end residues are part of each CDR3. D genes are given only for firm matches. Clone size appears in some rows only: once, few, many, or a class for an expanded clone.

D,size,V,J,DNA,CDR3
-,-,TRBV6-6,TRBJ1-1,TGTGCCGGCAGCCCCGGGAGCTCTGAAGCTTTCTTT,CAGSPGSSEAFF
-,-,TRBV7-6,TRBJ1-5,TGTGCCAGCAGCTTACAAAGCGGCAATCAGCCCCAGCATTTT,CASSLQSGNQPQHF
-,few,TRBV29-1,TRBJ2-1,TGCAGCGTTAGGCGGGAACCTTACAATGAGCAGTTCTTC,CSVRREPYNEQFF
TRBD2,-,TRBV3-1,TRBJ2-7,TGTGCCAGCAGCCTCGCCCGGCGGGAGGGCTTGTTTAAGCAGTACTTC,CASSLARREGLFKQYF
-,-,TRBV12-3/TRBV12-4,TRBJ2-7,TGTGCCAGCAGTTTTGGACAAATTATATACGAGCAGTACTTC,CASSFGQIIYEQYF
-,-,TRBV5-1,TRBJ2-7,TGCGCCAGCAGCTTGTTTCAGGGTCGCTACGAGCAGTACTTC,CASSLFQGRYEQYF
TRBD2,few,TRBV6-4,TRBJ2-5,TGTGCCAGCAGTCCCAGCCTAGCGGGCCAAGAGACCCAGTACTTC,CASSPSLAGQETQYF
TRBD1,-,TRBV10-3,TRBJ2-7,TGTGCCATCAGTTTGGGCGGGACAGGGGGCGGCTACGAGCAGTACTTC,CAISLGGTGGGYEQYF
-,-,TRBV20-1,TRBJ2-1,TGCAGTGCTAGAGATGGGATAGGTTACAATGAGCAGTTCTTC,CSARDGIGYNEQFF
-,many,TRBV7-2,TRBJ2-5,TGTGCCAGCAGCTTAGGGCTGGGCGGGGCAGAGACCCAGTACTTC,CASSLGLGGAETQYF
-,once,TRBV6-4,TRBJ2-3,TGTGCCAGCAGTGACTCCCCCTCGAGGGGCACAGATACGCAGTATTTT,CASSDSPSRGTDTQYF
-,-,TRBV7-9,TRBJ1-6,TGTGCCAGCAGCTTAGATTACGAGGCACCCCTCCACTTT,CASSLDYEAPLHF
-,many,TRBV12-3/TRBV12-4,TRBJ2-7,TGTGCCAGCCGACTCGGCAGCATGTCATCCGGCTACGAGCAGTACTTC,CASRLGSMSSGYEQYF
-,-,TRBV25-1,TRBJ1-6,TGTGCCAGCAGTGTCGATGGGACACAGAATTCACCCCTCCACTTT,CASSVDGTQNSPLHF
-,-,TRBV20-1,TRBJ2-3,TGCAGTGCTAGGGATCGTGACACTAGCACAGATACGCAGTATTTT,CSARDRDTSTDTQYF
-,-,TRBV2,TRBJ2-3,TGTGCCAGCAGTGAAGTAGCGCAAACGCAGTATTTT,CASSEVAQTQYF
-,-,TRBV6-6,TRBJ2-1,TGTGCCAGCAGCCCCCTAGGGGGGAGCTCAGGCGATGAGCAGTTCTTC,CASSPLGGSSGDEQFF
-,few,TRBV24-1,TRBJ2-1,TGTGCCACAGGATCCTACAATGAGCAGTTCTTC,CATGSYNEQFF
TRBD2,-,TRBV12-3/TRBV12-4,TRBJ2-3,TGTGCCAGCAGTCCCCGGACTAGCGTAGGAGTAGATACGCAGTATTTT,CASSPRTSVGVDTQYF
-,few,TRBV20-1,TRBJ2-7,TGCAGTGCTAGAGATAAGCGGGGACAGGTGAGCTCCTACGAGCAGTACTTC,CSARDKRGQVSSYEQYF
-,-,TRBV7-8,TRBJ2-5,TGTGCCAGCAGTTTCGACAGCGCCCAAGAGACCCAGTACTTC,CASSFDSAQETQYF
TRBD1,-,TRBV4-1,TRBJ1-5,TGCGCCAGCAGCCAATACGGACAGGGGGCCGACAATCAGCCCCAGCATTTT,CASSQYGQGADNQPQHF
TRBD1,few,TRBV7-9,TRBJ1-2,TGTGCCAGCAGGCCCCAGGGACAGGGGGACTATGGCTACACCTTC,CASRPQGQGDYGYTF
TRBD2,few,TRBV11-2,TRBJ2-7,TGTGCCAGCAGCTTAGATTCGGGAGGCTCTCGGGAGCAGTACTTC,CASSLDSGGSREQYF
-,-,TRBV29-1,TRBJ2-5,TGCAGCGTTGAACACGGCAGATGGGGGACCCAGTACTTC,CSVEHGRWGTQYF
-,-,TRBV20-1,TRBJ2-1,TGCAGTGCTAGATATAACCGAGCCTACAATGAGCAGTTCTTC,CSARYNRAYNEQFF
-,-,TRBV20-1,TRBJ2-1,TGCAGTGCTGGATTTGGGGGCTCCTACAATGAGCAGTTCTTC,CSAGFGGSYNEQFF
TRBD2,few,TRBV6-2/TRBV6-3,TRBJ2-4,TGTGCCAGCAGTTACTCTAGCGGGGTTGCTGGAGAGCAGTACTTC,CASSYSSGVAGEQYF
TRBD2,-,TRBV3-1,TRBJ2-7,TGTGCCAGCAGCCACACGACTAGCGGTATTTCCTACGAGCAGTACTTC,CASSHTTSGISYEQYF
-,-,TRBV7-9,TRBJ1-2,TGTGCCAGCAGCACCGACAGCAACTATGGCTACACCTTC,CASSTDSNYGYTF
TRBD2,-,TRBV28,TRBJ2-1,TGTGCCAGCAGTTTATGGGGGACTAGCGGCTACAATGAGCAGTTCTTC,CASSLWGTSGYNEQFF
TRBD1,-,TRBV7-9,TRBJ2-5,TGTGCCAGCAGCCGGCTCCGGGACAGGGGTCGAGAGACCCAGTACTTC,CASSRLRDRGRETQYF
-,few,TRBV5-1,TRBJ2-3,TGCGCCAGCAGCTTGGCTGAAGATACGCAGTATTTT,CASSLAEDTQYF
TRBD2,-,TRBV7-8,TRBJ2-5,TGTGCCAGCAATCCTGGGAGGGCCAAGCCACCTATTTACCAAGAGACCCAGTACTTC,CASNPGRAKPPIYQETQYF
TRBD1,-,TRBV12-3/TRBV12-4,TRBJ2-1,TGTGCCAGCAGTTTTGGGACAGGGGATGAGCAGTTCTTC,CASSFGTGDEQFF
TRBD2,-,TRBV20-1,TRBJ2-4,TGCAGTGCTAGTGAACTAGCGGGGGGGCCCCACGGGCAGTACTTC,CSASELAGGPHGQYF
-,few,TRBV19,TRBJ1-1,TGTGCCAGTAGTAAGGGACCCGGGAACACTGAAGCTTTCTTT,CASSKGPGNTEAFF
-,few,TRBV3-1,TRBJ2-4,TGTGCCAGCAGCCAAGATTTGGTAGCCGAGGGAAACATTCAGTACTTC,CASSQDLVAEGNIQYF
-,once,TRBV11-2,TRBJ1-6,TGTGCCAGCAGCTTAGAACCCGGGGCGAATTCACCCCTCCACTTT,CASSLEPGANSPLHF
TRBD2,few,TRBV7-3,TRBJ2-1,TGTGCCAGCAGCCTCACCGCGGCTAGCGGGGGGGCCGAGCAGTTCTTC,CASSLTAASGGAEQFF
-,few,TRBV7-8,TRBJ2-7,TGTGCCAGCGGGGACTGGCGCGAGTGGGTAACCTACGAGCAGTACTTC,CASGDWREWVTYEQYF
TRBD2,-,TRBV20-1,TRBJ2-7,TGCAGTGCTAGGGGGGGACTAGCGTACTACAATGAGCAGTACTTC,CSARGGLAYYNEQYF
TRBD2,-,TRBV7-2,TRBJ2-1,TGTGCCAGCAGCTTAGGTCTGGGTCTTGCGGGGGGGAAGTACAATGAGCAGTTCTTC,CASSLGLGLAGGKYNEQFF
TRBD1,-,TRBV5-1,TRBJ2-3,TGCGCCAGCAGCTTGGGGGACAGGTACACAGATACGCAGTATTTT,CASSLGDRYTDTQYF
TRBD2,-,TRBV20-1,TRBJ2-3,TGCAGTGCTAGTTTCATCGAAGGATGGGCGAGCGGGGACACAGATACGCAGTATTTT,CSASFIEGWASGDTDTQYF
-,-,TRBV12-3/TRBV12-4,TRBJ1-6,TGTGCCAGCAGTTTCGAGCCACCGCAGGGCTTCTCCTATAATTCACCCCTCCACTTT,CASSFEPPQGFSYNSPLHF
-,few,TRBV7-6,TRBJ2-7,TGTGCCAGCAGCAAAGGAACAGGGACCTACGAGCAGTACTTC,CASSKGTGTYEQYF
TRBD1,-,TRBV2,TRBJ1-2,TGTGCCAGCAGTGTAGGGACAGGATTGTCGTTCTATGGCTACACCTTC,CASSVGTGLSFYGYTF
-,few,TRBV5-4,TRBJ2-3,TGTGCCAGCATGCGGTTAGTCGGGACAGATACGCAGTATTTT,CASMRLVGTDTQYF
-,few,TRBV5-6,TRBJ1-5,TGTGCCAGCAGTACCTCCAAGGCGGGCAGCAATCACCCCCAGCATTTT,CASSTSKAGSNHPQHF
-,-,TRBV10-2,TRBJ2-7,TGCGCCAGCAGTGAGAGCGGTATGAATTCTAAGCAGTACTTC,CASSESGMNSKQYF
-,few,TRBV20-1,TRBJ2-4,TGCAGTGCTAAGGGGACCCAAGGACAATTAGCCAAAAACATTCAGTACTTC,CSAKGTQGQLAKNIQYF